The subject of this entry is one T cell receptor beta chain. There is no known antigen for this receptor. Base qualities are not provided; no much larger clone lies one nucleotide away. The data originate from a study of cytomegalovirus exposure and HLA in healthy donors (dated by TCRdb to about 2017). For context, the study as a whole: An earlier analysis of approximately 640 of the donors reported 250 to 300 Gb of sequence data and around 110 million unique TCR beta sequences from 150 million to 200 million T cells. Besides the first cohort of roughly 700 subjects, a separate validation cohort made up of about 120 different subjects was used. An early release that covered around 590 HLA-typed donors contained about 300 gigabases of sequencing data and 85 million to 100 million unique TCR sequences. An earlier analysis of 587 of the donors used high-throughput TCR beta sequencing to judge whether each TCR beta V gene segment behaved as functional or pseudogenic. A later genetic analysis used genome-wide SNP genotypes for about 60% of the roughly 700 donors, treating that subset as a discovery cohort. Donor age, sex, ethnicity and CMV serostatus were compiled together with the repertoire data. The study was designed to test whether signatures of past pathogen exposure could be identified by cataloging public T cell receptors. Four to six DR-DQ haplotypes were handled as single units for association and clustering, since linkage in the cohort was strong. Typing coverage differed by locus: A, B, C, DRB1 and DQB1 were typed in about 629-640 donors, DQA1 in about 510, DPA1 in 600 to 610, and DPB1 in roughly 470. High-throughput TCR immunosequencing, statistical association of individual TCRs with disease status, and machine learning were combined to predict cytomegalovirus infection status. In the later analysis, no new phenotypic data were used to find candidate immune exposures; instead, reliance was placed on TCR beta sequences and their occurrence across donors. Both class I and class II loci were covered by HLA typing, at four-digit resolution. Of the roughly 390 genotyped donors, about 84% fell in the genetic ancestry cluster associated with self-reported Caucasian donors. To study patterns of TCR occurrence, a later analysis re-analyzed previously published TCR beta repertoires from around 670 donors and added high-resolution HLA genotyping. All discovery cohort repertoires had been generated on a single sequencing platform. Among about 400 genotyped donors of the cohort, an average of approximately 200,000 unique TCR beta nucleotide sequences was sequenced per donor, of which 15% to 20% were non-productive. Using immunosequencing, the study profiled T cell repertoires from some 670 subjects and related those repertoires to cytomegalovirus serostatus. The paper's findings and limits, for the study overall: According to a later analysis, parvovirus B19, influenza, CMV and Epstein-Barr virus appeared linked to several top co-occurrence clusters. In a later analysis, 15,000 to 20,000 TCR beta sequences were associated with specific HLA alleles at a false discovery rate of 0.05. A group of highly shared sequence variants was considered likely to be a technical artifact of the sequencing pipeline. Presence/absence analyses assumed roughly uniform sequencing depth across donors, an assumption that may not hold. The authors suggested that the approach could potentially be generalized to other disease states and immunological phenotypes. A later analysis found that TCR association rates varied across HLA loci, with DRB1 alleles showing the most associated TCRs and HLA-C alleles the fewest. Cytomegalovirus status was reported to be diagnosed by the classifier with high specificity and sensitivity in both the original and validation cohorts. Strong co-occurrence of HLA alleles, especially DR and DQ, made assigning TCR associations to individual alleles difficult. Across donors, most TCR sequences were observed very rarely, whereas some public TCRs were present in many individuals. In vitro tests confirmed that three of the cytomegalovirus-associated TCR beta chains recognize cytomegalovirus antigens. In a later genetic analysis, a missense DCLRE1C variant was associated with V-gene and J-gene trimming of TCR beta chains, and the association was replicated in an independent cohort. Broadly in line with IMGT annotations, most TCR beta V segments showed up in productive rearrangements about 87% or about 30% of the time in an earlier analysis of some 590 of the donors. Compared with the roughly 700-donor mean, donors in an Asian-associated ancestry cluster had fewer N-insertions in productive TCRs, according to a later genetic analysis. A total of 164 TCR beta chains were listed by the study as associated with cytomegalovirus. Correlated functional status among segregating V segments might be attributable to linkage disequilibrium, but an unknown experimental factor could not be ruled out. HLA typing was unavailable for some donors at each locus, so association tests used only the typed subset. In a later analysis, HLA-associated TCR beta chains showed more clonal expansion and lower generation probabilities than non-associated chains that were equally common. Because counts were too low, about 15 rarely observed V segments, including chromosome 9 orphons, were left out of the earlier analysis of over 550 of the donors. A further reported finding was that TCR beta sequences accurately predicted the HLA-A and HLA-B alleles for most subjects in the first cohort. For the cohort, immune exposure information was limited to CMV serostatus. The cohort was sequenced for TCR beta chains only, and without alpha or paired-chain data the features that could be detected were limited. Most CMV-associated TCR beta chains appeared to be HLA-restricted in a later analysis, and the HLA associations seemed to be driven largely by CMV exposure. Because the 87-base-pair reads could not distinguish some IMGT-functional V segments, including TRBV6-2 and TRBV6-3, those segments were excluded.

From a lookup of the germline V gene, CDR1 and CDR2 are MDHEN and SYDVKM. Counted from cysteine to phenylalanine, this CDR3 has 17 amino acids. Only the CDR3 region is kept as DNA, spanning 51 bases read in frame from base 1. A distance of 17 bases separates the germline ends of V and J, which lose 2 bases and 1 base respectively. The receptor library was made with the immunoSEQ multiplex PCR assay. The multiplex PCR relied on a mix of 60 forward primers for TCR Vbeta segments and 13 reverse primers for TCR Jbeta segments. The CDR3 region of rearranged TCR beta genes was amplified from genomic DNA by a multiplex PCR assay. On the Illumina HiSeq System, the amplified TCR beta libraries were sequenced as 87-base-pair reads. The source study handled its data this way. In a later analysis, some 80 million unique TCR beta chains were counted across the roughly 700 repertoires, and roughly 11 million of these chains were shared by at least two donors. Raw reads were error-corrected and collapsed into unique sequences by a nearest-neighbor algorithm in which closely related sequences were merged to remove PCR and sequencing errors. To assign V, D and J gene segments, CDR3 sequences were aligned to IMGT reference sequences. For a sequence to be retained, at least a six-nucleotide match to both a V gene segment and a J gene segment was required. A rearrangement counted as productive if the CDR3 had no stop codons and remained in frame with V and J, and every other rearrangement counted as non-productive. Following IMGT convention, CDR3 was defined as the stretch from the second conserved V-encoded cysteine up to the conserved J-encoded phenylalanine. In an earlier analysis of around 640 of the donors, sequences lacking an unambiguous match to a single V gene segment were excluded. In an earlier analysis of some 590 of the donors, a V segment was called functional when productive rearrangements were above 56.7%, and segregating when the standard deviation between donors exceeded 5%. A statistical classification framework was built for diagnosing cytomegalovirus status from the catalog of TCR beta chain sequences. A later analysis assigned V and J genes by comparing TCR nucleotide sequences with IMGT/GENE-DB human TR gene sequences. The TCRdist pipeline was used in a later analysis to assign CDR3 sequences and most-parsimonious VDJ recombination scenarios. In a later analysis, every TCR beta chain was defined by the combination of its CDR3 amino acid sequence and its V-gene family, and reads without a unique V-gene family were dropped. As a way to deal with suspected cross-contamination and a sequencing artifact, a later analysis dropped under 600 nucleotide sequences that were highly shared and had low generation probability. In a later analysis, a clonal expansion index was calculated for each public chain from normalized within-repertoire ranks of inferred template counts. In a later analysis, generation probabilities were computed with a VDJ recombination model fitted to out-of-frame rearrangements, and the resulting probabilities were checked against IGoR. Hypergeometric tests were used in a later analysis to score TCR-TCR, TCR-HLA and TCR-CMV co-occurrence, with a repertoire-size bias correction applied to the TCR pairs. False discovery rates were estimated in a later analysis by permuting HLA or CMV assignments 20 times. In a later analysis, co-occurring TCRs were grouped with DBSCAN, and TCRdist sequence similarity was added when clustering was performed within HLA-allele-positive subsets. For co-occurrence clustering, repertoires with fewer than 30,000 or more than 120,000 public chains were excluded, along with four to six repertoires with anomalous nucleotide sharing. TCRdb took this table from immuneACCESS and kept in-frame rearrangements with V and J called. Such tables lack part of the clones; where checked against another copy, unresolved V genes explain under half of the gap, and the rest is unexplained. The DNA was the basis for D and trimming; V, J and clone size are from that table. The sample yields around 140,000 clones; 82% were counted once. The ten largest clones add up to more than 2.5% of the sample.

The cohort comprised some 680 healthy bone marrow donors. All cohort members were sampled while nominally healthy, although unrecorded immune exposures were likely present. The donor tested CMV seropositive and was one of the 289 seropositive cohort members. A peripheral blood sample was provided by each donor, and peripheral blood mononuclear cells were used for TCR beta sequencing. Genomic DNA extraction from the blood cell samples was performed with the Qiagen DNeasy Blood Extraction Kit. This clonotype was sampled from a man between 18 and 35 years old in good health and CMV-seropositive. The sequenced sample was PBMCs. Rearrangement joined TRBV28 to TRBJ1-1, with the D segment identity uncertain. The CDR3 corresponds to CASSLTPLSGKNTEAFF. The DNA sequence is given as TGTGCCAGCAGTTTAACTCCCCTATCCGGGAAGAACACTGAAGCTTTCTTT.